The 21 T cell receptor beta chains in this list originate from one sample, sequenced in a study of CD8+ T cells in alopecia areata. Extraction and reverse transcription of RNA yielded cDNA as the sequencing template. Generated by immunoSEQ multiplex PCR, the TCRdb table keeps only in-frame clones and is missing some. The data hold more than 200,000 clones, with under 80% observed a single time. The source material was CD4+ T cells sorted from blood, sampled at week 0. These TCRs come from a human donor with alopecia areata.

The chain has TRBV30 and TRBJ1-4; D uncertain. V dropped 6 bases and J dropped 7 bases, with 18 bases sitting between them. Looked up from germline, CDR1 is GTSNPN and CDR2 is SVGIG (reference sequence). This CDR3 has 14 residues. The CDR3, as DNA: TGTGCCTGTACTCGCCGGGCCTCGGGTGAAAAACTGTTTTTT. Its translation: CACTRRASGEKLFF.

The chain recombines TRBV6-6 with TRBJ2-6; maybe TRBD1 (5 bases). This CDR3 is 15 amino acids long. Germline values: CDR1 MNHNY, CDR2 SVGAGI (reference sequence). V gave up 6 bases and J gave up 1 base, with 10 bases separating them. Here the CDR3 reads CASRGQRSGANVLTF. Here the CDR3 DNA reads TGTGCCAGCAGGGGGCAGAGGTCTGGGGCCAACGTCCTGACTTTC.

The chain carries TRBV6-5 and TRBJ2-1, with D tentatively TRBD1 or TRBD2 (6 bases each). The CDR3 consists of 14 residues. V was pared by 8 bases and J by 6 bases, with 17 bases between. Germline V gives CDR1 MNHEY, CDR2 SVGAGI. The CDR3 bases are TGTGCCAGCGGCCGGGGGCCCCCTAGCAATGAGCAGTTCTTC. This encodes CASGRGPPSNEQFF.

The rearrangement links TRBV30 to TRBJ2-5; D is uncertain. V lost 3 bases and J 8 bases, leaving 25 bases between the germline ends. CDR3 length: 16 residues. The V gene's germline CDR1 is GTSNPN and CDR2 SVGIG (reference sequence). CDR3 bases: TGTGCCTGGAGGCCCCCTACGACACCCCAACAACGTACCCAGTACTTC. Protein: CAWRPPTTPQQRTQYF.

The chain links TRBV7-9 to TRBJ2-3; no clear D gene. The V end lost 1 base, the J end lost 2 bases, and 4 bases lay between the germline ends. CDR1 and CDR2 (germline): SEHNR, FQNEAQ (reference sequence). The CDR3 length is 13 residues. The CDR3 reads CASSLVLTDTQYF. For the CDR3, the DNA is TGTGCCAGCAGCTTAGTTCTCACAGATACGCAGTATTTT.

This chain connects TRBV5-1 to TRBJ2-7; 8 bases are a match to TRBD2. Germline values: CDR1 SGHRS, CDR2 YFSETQ. The CDR3 has 15 residues. V trimming: 4 bases; J trimming: 7 bases; junction bases outside the gene matches: 13. The CDR3 bases are TGCGCCAGCAGCCCCGGGGTAGCGGGGATGGGAGAGCAGTACTTC. Translating gives CASSPGVAGMGEQYF.

This chain uses TRBV9 with TRBJ2-5; tentatively, D is TRBD1 (5 bases). Germline values: CDR1 SGDLS, CDR2 YYNGEE. The CDR3 is made up of 13 amino acids. Deletions cut 4 bases from V and 1 base from J, with 8 bases between. The CDR3 spells CASSRRGQETQYF. CDR3 sequence (DNA): TGTGCCAGCAGCCGAAGGGGCCAAGAGACCCAGTACTTC.

The chain combines TRBV30 with TRBJ1-1; no firm D call. CDR1 is GTSNPN and CDR2 is SVGIG in the germline V gene (reference sequence). V was clipped by 4 bases and J by 3 bases, with 6 bases between them. The CDR3 loop spans 11 amino acids. In nucleotides, the CDR3 is TGTGCCTGGAAAGAATACACTGAAGCTTTCTTT. Translated, it gives CAWKEYTEAFF.

This clone was found once. The chain combines TRBV6-5 with TRBJ2-5, with D maybe TRBD1 (6 bases). The CDR3 is made up of 16 amino acids. Germline V gene sequence: CDR1 MNHEY, CDR2 SVGAGI. Trimming took off 2 bases at V and 0 bases at J, with 13 bases between the two ends. The DNA of the CDR3 is TGTGCCAGCAGTTACCTCTCTACAGGGTACCAAGAGACCCAGTACTTC. Amino acids: CASSYLSTGYQETQYF.

The chain combines TRBV2 with TRBJ1-4; D gene ambiguous. The CDR3 spans 10 residues. V was trimmed by 8 bases and J by 4 bases, leaving 2 bases between them. CDR1 is SNHLY, CDR2 FYNNEI, per germline. CDR3 protein: CASGNEKLFF. The CDR3 nucleotides read TGTGCCAGCGGTAATGAAAAACTGTTTTTT.

V and J are TRBV29-1 and TRBJ1-2, with unresolved D. The CDR3 loop spans 13 amino acids. V was pared by 4 bases and J by 4 bases, with 13 bases between. Looked up from germline, CDR1 is SQVTM and CDR2 is ANQGSEA. CDR3 sequence: CSVGPTKTYGYTF. Written as DNA, the CDR3 is TGCAGCGTTGGACCGACGAAGACCTATGGCTACACCTTC.

This clone was detected a few times. CDR3 region: CASSSMTGRNSPLHF. CDR3 in DNA: TGTGCCAGCAGCTCAATGACAGGGAGGAATTCACCCCTCCACTTT. This rearrangement joins TRBV7-2 to TRBJ1-6; TRBD1 agrees at 7 bases. Germline-derived CDR1 and CDR2 are SGHTA and FQGNSA. CDR3 length: 15 residues. The ends lost 4 bases at V and 7 bases at J; junction bases unmatched: 7.

The rearrangement uses TRBV5-1 and TRBJ2-5; 8 bases match TRBD2. This CDR3 spans 13 amino acids. Germline values: CDR1 SGHRS, CDR2 YFSETQ. V lost 4 bases to trimming and J lost 3 bases; unmatched junction nucleotides: 2. This CDR3 reads CASSRAGEETQYF. CDR3 coding DNA: TGCGCCAGCAGCCGAGCGGGGGAAGAGACCCAGTACTTC.

This chain connects TRBV15 to TRBJ1-6; 8 bases map to TRBD1. The CDR3 runs 12 residues. V shed 6 bases and J 10 bases; nucleotides not matched to a gene: 2. Germline loops: CDR1 LNHNV, CDR2 YYDKDF (reference sequence). The CDR3 reads CATRTGASPLHF. CDR3 sequence (DNA): TGTGCCACCAGGACAGGGGCCTCACCCCTCCACTTT.

The chain has TRBV29-1 and TRBJ2-5, with D possibly TRBD1 on 5 matching bases. This CDR3 is 11 amino acids long. The germline CDR1 and CDR2 sequences are SQVTM and ANQGSEA. Trimming shortened V by 6 bases and J by 5 bases, and 10 bases separated the two germline ends. CDR3 coding DNA: TGCAGCGTGCCCAGGGTCGAGACCCAGTACTTC. Translating gives CSVPRVETQYF.

This sequence joins TRBV25-1 and TRBJ1-1; D is perhaps TRBD1 (5 bases). The CDR3 covers 15 residues. Germline loops: CDR1 MGHDK, CDR2 SYGVNS. V was shortened by 0 bases and J by 1 base, with 9 bases between the two germline ends. Here the CDR3 reads CASSEYGQGNTEAFF. DNA for the CDR3: TGTGCCAGCAGTGAATATGGCCAGGGGAACACTGAAGCTTTCTTT.

V is TRBV9 and J is TRBJ1-6; TRBD1 might be the D (5 bases). The V end lost 0 bases, the J end lost 10 bases, and 11 bases lay between the germline ends. The CDR3 extends over 14 amino acids. Per germline, CDR1 SGDLS and CDR2 YYNGEE. For the CDR3, the DNA is TGTGCCAGCAGCGTAGCGGGGGTGAACTCACCCCTCCACTTT. Its protein is CASSVAGVNSPLHF.

The gene calls are TRBV27 and TRBJ1-6, with a possible D match to TRBD1 (5 bases). The CDR3 is 14 amino acids. Germline V lookup: CDR1 MNHEY, CDR2 SMNVEV (reference sequence). The ends were cut back, 6 bases at V and 6 bases at J, with 12 bases in the middle. Here the CDR3 DNA reads TGTGCCAGCAGACCCCAGACAGCTAATTCACCCCTCCACTTT. Translating it yields CASRPQTANSPLHF.

The chain couples TRBV10-3 to TRBJ1-4; D is ambiguous. The V gene lost 3 bases and the J gene lost 7 bases, with 6 bases spanning the gap. The CDR3 has 12 amino acids. CDR1 ENHRY and CDR2 SYGVKD come from the germline V gene. The CDR3 here is CAISDQTEKLFF. The CDR3 nucleotides are TGTGCCATCAGTGACCAAACTGAAAAACTGTTTTTT.

V gene TRBV6-1 combines with J gene TRBJ2-7; 7 bases match TRBD1. CDR1 is MNHNS and CDR2 is SASEGT in the germline V gene. After removal of 8 bases from V and 6 bases from J, the junction contained 10 bases not matched to a gene. This CDR3 region has 13 residues. CDR3 sequence (DNA): TGTGCCAGCTGGAGACAGGGCCGACTCGAGCAGTACTTC. This translates into CASWRQGRLEQYF.

The chain recombines TRBV6-1 with TRBJ2-5; TRBD1 agrees at 7 bases. The trim removed 7 bases at V and 5 bases at J, leaving 1 base unmatched. The length of the CDR3 is 11 residues. Germline V lookup: CDR1 MNHNS, CDR2 SASEGT. CDR3 nucleotide sequence: TGTGCCAGCAAACAGGGGGAGACCCAGTACTTC. Translating gives CASKQGETQYF.